The TCR beta chain under discussion was sequenced for a study of regulatory T cells in long-lasting Graves disease. Whole-study findings and limits: Relative to newly diagnosed Graves' patients, persistent ones had lower TCR diversity.

CDR1 and CDR2 from the germline V gene are SEHNR and FQNEAQ (reference sequence). V trimming: 7 bases; J trimming: 2 bases; junction bases outside the gene matches: 7. The CDR3 has 15 residues. Both iRepertoire HTBI primers and Arm-PCR of CDR3 regions were used to build the TCR beta libraries. TCRdb redid the calling of the multiplex PCR reads with MiXCR, one entry per CDR3 protein. The table records approximately 400,000 distinct CDR3 sequences, 20% to 25% of them present only once. A word on this clonotype: As yet, its antigen is unknown.

The time point is: persistent/refractory GD, antithyroid drugs over 5 years with positive TRAb. Construction of the TCR library relied on RNA isolated from PBMCs. Patient provenance is recorded as an endocrinology department in Xi'an, China. The source is a woman aged 40-49 years with Graves disease. The sample here was peripheral blood mononuclear cells (PBMCs), taken when the disease was refractory, from a patient treated with antithyroid drugs. The J gene is TRBJ1-1, the V gene TRBV7-9; 10 nucleotides line up with TRBD1. The CDR3 loop reads CASKPRTGGNTEAFF. The CDR3 coding sequence is TGTGCCAGCAAACCCCGGACAGGGGGTAACACTGAAGCTTTCTTT.